The next 5 T cell receptor beta chains were all read from a single sample in a study of blood T cell repertoires in COVID-19. Only in-frame clones appear in the TCRdb table, and some are missing; sequencing was by immunoSEQ multiplex PCR. Here the sample spans around 140,000 clones, under 90% being singletons. Sample: peripheral blood. The origin of the receptors is a woman in her sixties or seventies with active or convalescent COVID-19.

V and J are TRBV3-1 (or the pseudogene TRBV3-2) and TRBJ1-3; tentatively, D is TRBD1 (5 bases). From germline, CDR1 is LGHDT and CDR2 YNNKEL (reference sequence). The CDR3 runs 12 residues. V was clipped by 0 bases and J by 10 bases, with 7 bases between them. CDR3 sequence: CASSQDRGTIYF. CDR3 nucleotide sequence: TGTGCCAGCAGCCAAGATCGGGGGACCATATATTTT.

The V gene is TRBV11-3, the J gene TRBJ1-1, with 10 bases that match TRBD1. The germline gives CDR1 SGHNT, CDR2 YENEEA. CDR3 length: 14 amino acids. V trimming: 6 bases; J trimming: 0 bases; junction bases outside the gene matches: 1. The CDR3 here is CASRGQGLNTEAFF. The CDR3 DNA reads TGTGCCAGCAGGGGACAGGGGCTGAACACTGAAGCTTTCTTT.

The chain uses TRBV7-9 and TRBJ1-1; D gene ambiguous. The germline gives CDR1 SEHNR, CDR2 FQNEAQ (reference sequence). Trimming stripped 5 bases from V and 4 bases from J, with 17 bases between. The CDR3 runs to 15 residues. The CDR3 here is CASSPTPGVVTEAFF. The CDR3 DNA sequence: TGTGCCAGCAGCCCGACCCCCGGGGTTGTCACTGAAGCTTTCTTT.

The rearrangement uses TRBV2 and TRBJ1-5; TRBD1 matches 9 bases. Germline V gene lookup returns CDR1 SNHLY and CDR2 FYNNEI. This CDR3 contains 15 residues. V lost 6 bases, J lost 2 bases, and 5 bases stayed unmatched. CDR3 sequence (DNA): TGTGCCAGCAGCGGACAGGGGACCGGCAATCAGCCCCAGCATTTT. Translation gives CASSGQGTGNQPQHF.

J is TRBJ1-2 and V is TRBV5-6; 7 bases match TRBD1. From germline, CDR1 is SGHDT and CDR2 YYEEEE. The CDR3 consists of 15 residues. V trimming: 0 bases; J trimming: 5 bases; junction bases outside the gene matches: 7. CDR3 in amino acids: CASSLVTGVGYGYTF. CDR3 sequence (DNA): TGTGCCAGCAGCTTGGTAACAGGGGTCGGATATGGCTACACCTTC.